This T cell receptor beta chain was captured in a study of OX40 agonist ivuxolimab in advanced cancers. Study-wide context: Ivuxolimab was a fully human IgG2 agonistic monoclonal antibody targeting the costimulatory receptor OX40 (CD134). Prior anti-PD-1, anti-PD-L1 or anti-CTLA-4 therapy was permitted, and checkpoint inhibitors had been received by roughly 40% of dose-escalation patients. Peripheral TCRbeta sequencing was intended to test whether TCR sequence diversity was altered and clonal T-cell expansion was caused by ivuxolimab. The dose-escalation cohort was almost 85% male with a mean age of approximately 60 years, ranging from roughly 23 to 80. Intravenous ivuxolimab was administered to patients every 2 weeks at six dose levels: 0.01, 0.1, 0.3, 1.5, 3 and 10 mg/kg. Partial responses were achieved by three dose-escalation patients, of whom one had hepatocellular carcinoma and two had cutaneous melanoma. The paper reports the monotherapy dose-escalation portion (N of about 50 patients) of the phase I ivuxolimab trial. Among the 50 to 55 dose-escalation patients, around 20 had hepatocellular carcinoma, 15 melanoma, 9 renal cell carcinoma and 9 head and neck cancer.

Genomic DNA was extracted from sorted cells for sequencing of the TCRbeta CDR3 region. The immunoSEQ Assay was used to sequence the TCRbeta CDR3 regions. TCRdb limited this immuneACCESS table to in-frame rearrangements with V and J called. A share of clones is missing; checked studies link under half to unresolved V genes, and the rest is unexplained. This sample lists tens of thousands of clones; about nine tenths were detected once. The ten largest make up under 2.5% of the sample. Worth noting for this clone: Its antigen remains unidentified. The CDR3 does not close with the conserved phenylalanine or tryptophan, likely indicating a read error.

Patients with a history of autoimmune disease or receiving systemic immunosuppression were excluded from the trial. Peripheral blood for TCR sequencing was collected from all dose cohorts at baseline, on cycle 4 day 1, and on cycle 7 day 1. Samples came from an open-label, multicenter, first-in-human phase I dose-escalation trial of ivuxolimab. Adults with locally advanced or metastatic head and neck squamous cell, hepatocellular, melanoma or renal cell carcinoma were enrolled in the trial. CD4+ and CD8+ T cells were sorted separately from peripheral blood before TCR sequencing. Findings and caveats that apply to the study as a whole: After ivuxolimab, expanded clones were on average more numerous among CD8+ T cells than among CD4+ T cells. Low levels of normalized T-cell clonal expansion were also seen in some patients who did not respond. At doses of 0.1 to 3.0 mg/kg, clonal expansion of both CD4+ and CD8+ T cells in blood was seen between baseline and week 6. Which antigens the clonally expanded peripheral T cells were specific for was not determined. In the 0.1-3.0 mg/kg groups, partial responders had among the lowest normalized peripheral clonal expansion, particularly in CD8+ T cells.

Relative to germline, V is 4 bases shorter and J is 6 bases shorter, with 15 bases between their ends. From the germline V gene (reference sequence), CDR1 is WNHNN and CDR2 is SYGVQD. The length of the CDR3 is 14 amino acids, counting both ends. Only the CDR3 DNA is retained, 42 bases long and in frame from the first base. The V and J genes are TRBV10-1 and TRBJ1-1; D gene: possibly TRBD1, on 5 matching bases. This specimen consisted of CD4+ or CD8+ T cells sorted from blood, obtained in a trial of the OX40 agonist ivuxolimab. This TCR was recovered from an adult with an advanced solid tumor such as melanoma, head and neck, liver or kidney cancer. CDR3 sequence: CASSGGGGPSEAFL. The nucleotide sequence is TGCGCCAGCAGTGGTGGGGGTGGTCCCTCTGAAGCTTTCCTT.